This T cell receptor (beta chain) was identified during a study of CD8 T cells in ankylosing spondylitis. Overall study results and limits: Characteristic, it appeared, of ankylosing spondylitis blood was a TCR beta motif of roughly eight highly homologous variants. Previous work reported some of these motif variants in the synovial fluid and blood of reactive arthritis.

There are many counts of this clonotype. Its antigen is not identified. Trimming took 2 bases from V and 0 from J, leaving 13 bases between them. The V gene's germline CDR1 is MGHDK and CDR2 SYGVNS. The CDR3 is 16 amino acids. Libraries of TCR beta came from quantitative 5'-RACE with molecular barcodes. TCRdb analysed the 5' RACE reads with MiXCR anew, one entry per CDR3 protein. The sample contains 75,000 to 95,000 distinct CDR3 sequences, about 9% of which appear only once. Sequenced: blood, either unsorted or a sorted T cell fraction (not recorded which). The genes are TRBV25-1 and TRBJ1-1; maybe TRBD1 (6 bases). The origin of this receptor is a male donor with ankylosing spondylitis. CDR3 DNA: TGTGCCAGCAGTGAAACCTGGGACACCATGAACACTGAAGCTTTCTTT. It specifies CASSETWDTMNTEAFF.